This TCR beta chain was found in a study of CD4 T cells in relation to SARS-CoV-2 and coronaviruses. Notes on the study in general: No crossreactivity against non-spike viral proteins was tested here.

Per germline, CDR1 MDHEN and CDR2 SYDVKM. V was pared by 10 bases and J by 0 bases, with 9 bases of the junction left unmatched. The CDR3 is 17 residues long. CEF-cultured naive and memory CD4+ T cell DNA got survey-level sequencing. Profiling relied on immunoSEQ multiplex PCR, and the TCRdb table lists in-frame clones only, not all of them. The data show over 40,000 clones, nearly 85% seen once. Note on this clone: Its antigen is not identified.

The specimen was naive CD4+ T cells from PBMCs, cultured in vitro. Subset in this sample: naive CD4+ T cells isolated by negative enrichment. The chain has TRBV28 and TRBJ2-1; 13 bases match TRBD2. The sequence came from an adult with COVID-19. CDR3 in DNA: TGTGCCATCTGTGGACTAGCGGGAGTCCGCTCCTACAATGAGCAGTTCTTC. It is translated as CAICGLAGVRSYNEQFF.